These 22 T cell receptor beta chains were sequenced from one sample in a study of blood T cell repertoires in COVID-19. TCRdb keeps only in-frame clones here, not all; method: immunoSEQ multiplex PCR. The data hold about 120,000 clones, with over 70% observed a single time. The specimen was peripheral blood. The receptors were sampled from a man older than 75 with active or convalescent COVID-19.

The gene calls are TRBV30 and TRBJ1-6, with 9 bases aligning to TRBD1. CDR1 and CDR2 (germline): GTSNPN, SVGIG (reference sequence). This CDR3 region has 14 residues. The V gene end was trimmed by 5 bases and the J gene end by 7 bases; junction bases not matched to a gene: 6. The CDR3 spells CAWGGQGGNSPLHF. The CDR3 bases are TGTGCCTGGGGGGGACAGGGAGGAAATTCACCCCTCCACTTT. Looking up the rest from reference TRBV30 and TRBJ1-6 gives the full variable domain: SQTIHQWPATLVQPVGSPLSLECTVEGTSNPNLYWYRQAAGRGLQLLFYSVGIGQISSEVPQNLSASRPQDRQFILSSKKLLLSDSGFYLCAWGGQGGNSPLHFGNGTRLTVT.

The chain employs TRBV6-5 and TRBJ1-1, with D unresolved. The CDR3 runs to 12 residues. Trimming pared 4 bases from V and 2 bases from J, leaving 5 bases between. CDR1 and CDR2 (germline): MNHEY, SVGAGI. The CDR3 loop reads CASSSPNTEAFF. Written as DNA, the CDR3 is TGTGCCAGCAGTTCCCCTAACACTGAAGCTTTCTTT.

This clone came up a few times. The CDR3 protein is CASSILGGGATDEQFF. The CDR3 bases are TGTGCCAGTAGTATACTGGGCGGGGGGGCTACTGATGAGCAGTTCTTC. The rearrangement joins TRBV19 to TRBJ2-1, with 9 bases identical to TRBD2. Germline lookup yields CDR1 LNHDA and CDR2 SQIVND (reference sequence). V lost 2 bases, J lost 8 bases, and 10 bases stayed unmatched. This CDR3 is built from 16 residues.

This clone has more than one count but fewer than ten. The chain carries TRBV3-1 (or the pseudogene TRBV3-2) and TRBJ2-7; maybe TRBD1 (6 bases). V was trimmed by 3 bases and J by 4 bases, leaving 10 bases between them. Germline V gene data show CDR1 as LGHDT and CDR2 as YNNKEL (reference sequence). The CDR3 is 13 residues long. CDR3 DNA sequence: TGTGCCAGCAGCCACTGGACAGAATACGAGCAGTACTTC. Translation: CASSHWTEYEQYF.

V gene TRBV7-2 combines with J gene TRBJ1-6; D perhaps matches TRBD1 (5 bases). Trimming removed 1 base from V and 10 bases from J, with 11 bases in between. The CDR3 extends over 14 amino acids. Germline CDR1 reads SGHTA; CDR2 reads FQGNSA. CDR3 in DNA: TGTGCCAGCAGCTTAGTTACAGGCAACTCACCCCTCCACTTT. It yields the protein CASSLVTGNSPLHF.

The V call is TRBV6-2 or TRBV6-3, the J call TRBJ2-3; 7 nucleotides align to TRBD2. This CDR3 region has 15 residues. J lost 2 bases, V lost 1 base, and 3 bases had no gene match. CDR1 and CDR2 from the germline V gene are MNHEY and SVGEGT. The CDR3 reads CASSYWRDYTDTQYF. The CDR3 DNA reads TGTGCCAGCAGTTACTGGCGGGACTACACAGATACGCAGTATTTT.

The rearrangement joins TRBV2 to TRBJ1-4, with TRBD1 matching 9 bases. CDR3 length equals 14 residues. Germline V gives CDR1 SNHLY, CDR2 FYNNEI. Trimming took 4 bases from V and 7 from J; bases not matched to a gene: 4. CDR3 amino acids: CASSGQGDGEKLFF. CDR3 in DNA: TGTGCCAGCAGTGGACAGGGGGACGGTGAAAAACTGTTTTTT. Drawing the rest from reference TRBV2 and TRBJ1-4, the complete variable domain is EPEVTQTPSHQVTQMGQEVILRCVPISNHLYFYWYRQILGQKVEFLVSFYNNEISEKSEIFDDQFSVERPDGSNFTLKIRSTKLEDSAMYFCASSGQGDGEKLFFGSGTQLSVL.

The chain recombines TRBV19 with TRBJ2-1, with a weak D call TRBD1 (5 bases). Germline loops: CDR1 LNHDA, CDR2 SQIVND (reference sequence). The CDR3 spans 16 residues. Trimming pared 4 bases from V and 0 bases from J, leaving 13 bases between. CDR3 sequence: CASSTDMYSSYNEQFF. The CDR3 DNA follows: TGTGCCAGTAGTACGGACATGTATAGCTCCTACAATGAGCAGTTCTTC.

The chain is built from TRBV5-4 and TRBJ2-4, with D possibly being TRBD2 (6 bases). V was pared by 0 bases and J by 7 bases, with 14 bases between. Germline CDR1 SGHNT, CDR2 YYREEE (reference sequence). The CDR3 has 15 residues. This CDR3 reads CASSLEGQGGNIQYF. In DNA form, the CDR3 reads TGTGCCAGCAGCTTGGAGGGGCAGGGAGGCAACATTCAGTACTTC.

This clone was detected once. This rearrangement joins TRBV5-4 to TRBJ2-2; 8 positions agree with TRBD2. In germline, CDR1 is SGHNT, CDR2 YYREEE (reference sequence). CDR3 length: 16 amino acids. Trimming cost V 4 bases and J 0 bases; bases outside gene matches: 5. This CDR3 reads CASSPPGLANTGELFF. In nucleotides, the CDR3 is TGTGCCAGCAGCCCCCCGGGACTAGCGAACACCGGGGAGCTGTTTTTT.

The J gene is TRBJ2-3, the V gene TRBV5-1, with 9 bases that match TRBD1. The CDR3 is 15 residues long. CDR1 is SGHRS and CDR2 is YFSETQ in the germline V gene. The junction had 8 bases not matched to a gene; V was cut back by 4 bases and J by 5 bases. The CDR3 nucleotides are TGCGCCAGCAGCCGAGAGGGACAGGGTGGAGATACGCAGTATTTT. Protein: CASSREGQGGDTQYF.

The chain is built from TRBV20-1 and TRBJ2-5, with D perhaps TRBD1 (6 bases). Trimming shortened V by 3 bases and J by 4 bases, and 12 bases separated the two germline ends. The CDR3 is 13 amino acids. In germline, CDR1 is DFQATT, CDR2 SNEGSKA (reference sequence). CDR3 sequence (DNA): TGCAGTGCTAGTAAACAGGGTGTAGAGACCCAGTACTTC. Residues: CSASKQGVETQYF.

The V call is TRBV5-4, the J call TRBJ2-6; D call uncertain. Looked up from germline, CDR1 is SGHNT and CDR2 is YYREEE (reference sequence). The CDR3 has 17 amino acids. Deletions cut 1 base from V and 0 bases from J, with 11 bases between. This CDR3 reads CASSLFETHSGANVLTF. The DNA of the CDR3 is TGTGCCAGCAGCTTGTTCGAGACACACTCTGGGGCCAACGTCCTGACTTTC.

V is TRBV5-1 and J is TRBJ2-7; a possible D gene is TRBD1 (6 bases). This CDR3 is built from 13 residues. The V and J ends lost 4 bases and 5 bases respectively, with 13 bases between them. Germline lookup yields CDR1 SGHRS and CDR2 YFSETQ. CDR3 protein: CASSLNRVHEQYF. The CDR3 coding sequence is TGCGCCAGCAGCCTAAACAGGGTACACGAGCAGTACTTC. Complete variable domain (other parts from reference TRBV5-1 and TRBJ2-7): KAGVTQTPRYLIKTRGQQVTLSCSPISGHRSVSWYQQTPGQGLQFLFEYFSETQRNKGNFPGRFSGRQFSNSRSEMNVSTLELGDSALYLCASSLNRVHEQYFGPGTRLTVT.

This chain joins TRBV9 and TRBJ2-3, with no clear D. Trimming pared 1 base from V and 8 bases from J, leaving 11 bases between. The germline gives CDR1 SGDLS, CDR2 YYNGEE. The CDR3 is 13 amino acids. The CDR3 DNA is TGTGCCAGCAGCGTACTCGACTCCGGTACGCAGTATTTT. Amino acids: CASSVLDSGTQYF.

V gene TRBV24-1 combines with J gene TRBJ1-2; TRBD1 matches at 10 bases. The CDR3 runs 15 residues. Germline lookup yields CDR1 KGHDR and CDR2 SFDVKD. V shed 3 bases, J shed 6 bases, and the junction held 6 bases outside the gene matches. Here the CDR3 DNA reads TGTGCCACCAGTGATATCGGGACAGGGGAGGATGGCTACACCTTC. Its translation: CATSDIGTGEDGYTF.

This sequence joins TRBV15 and TRBJ1-6, with a tentative D call TRBD1 (6 bases). The length of the CDR3 is 19 residues. Trimming took 0 bases from V and 4 from J, leaving 19 bases between them. Germline V gene data show CDR1 as LNHNV and CDR2 as YYDKDF (reference sequence). The CDR3 nucleotides are TGTGCCACCAGCAGAGATTTCGTAGGCAGGCAGGGGTATAATTCACCCCTCCACTTT. This codes for CATSRDFVGRQGYNSPLHF.

The V and J genes are TRBV5-5 and TRBJ1-2; D is ambiguous. The CDR3 runs 14 residues. Germline-derived CDR1 and CDR2 are SGHKS and YYEKEE (reference sequence). Trimming removed 1 base at V and 3 bases at J, with 10 bases between. The CDR3 bases are TGTGCCAGCAGCTTGAAGATACGGGACTATGGCTACACCTTC. It encodes CASSLKIRDYGYTF.

Only one count was recorded for this clone. The chain couples TRBV6-1 to TRBJ1-6, with D perhaps TRBD1 (6 bases). CDR3 length: 15 amino acids. Trimming removed 3 bases from V and 10 bases from J, with 16 bases in between. Germline values: CDR1 MNHNS, CDR2 SASEGT. This chain's CDR3 is CASSETQGLGSPLHF. The CDR3, as DNA: TGTGCCAGCAGTGAGACCCAGGGGTTGGGATCACCCCTCCACTTT.

This chain uses TRBV2 with TRBJ2-3; 12 bases are a match to TRBD2. After removal of 4 bases from V and 2 bases from J, the junction contained 4 bases not matched to a gene. This CDR3 has 16 amino acids. Germline V lookup: CDR1 SNHLY, CDR2 FYNNEI. CDR3: CASSGGLAGTTDTQYF. CDR3 nucleotide sequence: TGTGCCAGCAGTGGCGGACTAGCGGGAACCACAGATACGCAGTATTTT.

V and J are TRBV19 and TRBJ1-5, with 11 bases matching TRBD1. Trimming took 7 bases from V and 1 from J; bases not matched to a gene: 6. Germline V gene lookup returns CDR1 LNHDA and CDR2 SQIVND (reference sequence). This CDR3 region has 16 residues. CDR3: CASTGTGGLSNQPQHF. CDR3 bases: TGTGCCAGTACTGGGACAGGGGGTTTGAGCAATCAGCCCCAGCATTTT.

There are many counts of this clone. The J gene is TRBJ2-1, the V gene TRBV11-2; D is possibly TRBD1 (6 bases). The germline gives CDR1 SGHAT, CDR2 FQNNGV. The CDR3 has 16 amino acids. Trimming pared 5 bases from V and 5 bases from J, leaving 19 bases between. The CDR3 spells CASSPRTASPDNEQFF. As DNA, the CDR3 is TGTGCCAGCAGCCCACGGACAGCGTCGCCGGACAATGAGCAGTTCTTC.